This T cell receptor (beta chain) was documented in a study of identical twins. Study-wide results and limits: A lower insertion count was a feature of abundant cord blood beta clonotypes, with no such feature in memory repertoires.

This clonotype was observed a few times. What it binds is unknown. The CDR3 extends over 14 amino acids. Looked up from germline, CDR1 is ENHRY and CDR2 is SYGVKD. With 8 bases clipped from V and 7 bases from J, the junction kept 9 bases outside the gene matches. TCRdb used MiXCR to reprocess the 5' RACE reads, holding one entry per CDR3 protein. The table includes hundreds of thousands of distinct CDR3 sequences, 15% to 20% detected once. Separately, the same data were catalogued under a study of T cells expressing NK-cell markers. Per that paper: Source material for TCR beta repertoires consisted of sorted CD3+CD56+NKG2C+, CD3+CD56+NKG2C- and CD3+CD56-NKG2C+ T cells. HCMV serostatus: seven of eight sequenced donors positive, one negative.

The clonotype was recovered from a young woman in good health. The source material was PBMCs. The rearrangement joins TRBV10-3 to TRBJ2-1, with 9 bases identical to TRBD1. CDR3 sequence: CAIGGGTGLNEQFF. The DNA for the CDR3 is TGTGCCATCGGGGGAGGGACAGGGTTGAATGAGCAGTTCTTC.